This passage covers 8 T cell receptor beta chains from one sample sequenced in a study of blood T cell repertoires in COVID-19 (TCRdb year 2020). Preparation of the library involved the immunoSEQ multiplex PCR assay. The table was pulled from immuneACCESS by TCRdb, which kept in-frame rearrangements only. Such tables lose some clones; where checked, under half of the loss comes from unresolved V genes, and the rest has no known cause. The sample table records about 400,000 clones; just under 90% of these occur just once. 1.7% of the sample is in the top ten clones. The sequencing input was PBMCs or T cells enriched from blood (not recorded which). These receptors all come from a woman aged 30 to 39 who had recovered from COVID-19.

The CDR3 here is CASSKITGTGAKYGYTF. For the CDR3, the DNA is TGTGCCAGTAGTAAAATCACCGGGACAGGGGCAAAATATGGCTACACCTTC. The chain couples TRBV19 to TRBJ1-2; TRBD1 aligns across 10 bases. Germline trimming cut 4 bases from V and 5 bases from J; bases unmatched to any gene: 13. Germline assignment: CDR1 LNHDA and CDR2 SQIVND (reference sequence). The CDR3 has 17 residues.

The chain has TRBV28 and TRBJ2-2; TRBD1 is a possible D gene (5 bases). Germline lookup yields CDR1 MDHEN and CDR2 SYDVKM. This CDR3 is built from 17 residues. Trimming removed 0 bases from V and 5 bases from J, with 16 bases in between. The CDR3 loop is CASSLWISRDGTGELFF. The CDR3 DNA follows: TGTGCCAGCAGTTTATGGATCAGCAGGGATGGGACCGGGGAGCTGTTTTTT.

This chain joins TRBV7-8 and TRBJ2-7; a possible D gene is TRBD2 (7 bases). The CDR3 has 15 residues. V lost 4 bases to trimming and J lost 2 bases, with 15 bases between them. The germline V gene encodes CDR1 SGHVS and CDR2 FQNEAQ. The CDR3 sequence is CASSSMGGATYEQYF. The CDR3 DNA sequence: TGTGCCAGCAGCTCTATGGGGGGGGCAACCTACGAGCAGTACTTC. Complete variable domain (other parts from reference TRBV7-8 and TRBJ2-7): GAGVSQSPRYKVAKRGQDVALRCDPISGHVSLFWYQQALGQGPEFLTYFQNEAQLDKSGLPSDRFFAERPEGSVSTLKIQRTQQEDSAVYLCASSSMGGATYEQYFGPGTRLTVT.

This chain joins TRBV12-3 or TRBV12-4 and TRBJ1-1; D call uncertain. The length of the CDR3 is 13 residues. Trimming shortened V by 3 bases and J by 5 bases, and 10 bases separated the two germline ends. The CDR3 sequence: CASSLGGRTEAFF. The CDR3 DNA reads TGTGCCAGCAGTTTGGGAGGAAGGACTGAAGCTTTCTTT.

This chain connects TRBV27 to TRBJ2-1; 8 bases are a match to TRBD2. The CDR3 loop spans 15 amino acids. In germline, CDR1 is MNHEY, CDR2 SMNVEV (reference sequence). V lost 6 bases to trimming and J lost 4 bases; unmatched junction nucleotides: 8. The CDR3 nucleotides read TGTGCCAGCAGACCTACTAGCGGAAGATACAATGAGCAGTTCTTC. Encoded protein: CASRPTSGRYNEQFF.

The chain recombines TRBV25-1 with TRBJ1-5; D uncertain. V lost 5 bases to trimming and J lost 4 bases, with 6 bases between them. Germline assignment: CDR1 MGHDK and CDR2 SYGVNS. The CDR3 length is 12 residues. CDR3 sequence: CASSKENQPQHF. The CDR3 coding sequence is TGTGCCAGCAGTAAAGAGAATCAGCCCCAGCATTTT.

The chain joins TRBV27 to TRBJ1-2, with D maybe TRBD1 (5 bases). The CDR3 totals 13 residues. V lost 5 bases, J lost 7 bases, and 14 bases lay in between. CDR1 is MNHEY, CDR2 SMNVEV, per germline (reference sequence). This chain's CDR3 is CASSVGGALGYTF. In nucleotides, the CDR3 is TGTGCCAGCAGTGTTGGAGGGGCGCTTGGCTACACCTTC.

This chain's CDR3 is CSVEAVGQRSQYEQYF. CDR3 in DNA: TGCAGCGTTGAAGCCGTAGGACAAAGGTCCCAATACGAGCAGTACTTC. This rearrangement joins TRBV29-1 to TRBJ2-7, with D maybe TRBD1 (5 bases). V lost 1 base and J lost 4, with 20 bases in between. In germline, CDR1 is SQVTM, CDR2 ANQGSEA. CDR3 size: 16 residues.